Included here is one T cell receptor (beta chain) sequence, with context. The record originates from a study of spatial heterogeneity in lung cancer. The CDR3 is 13 residues long. Unmatched junction bases numbered 3, after V lost 5 bases and J lost 6 bases. CDR1 is SGHTA and CDR2 is FQGNSA in the germline V gene. TCRdb called the 5' RACE reads again in MiXCR, with one record for every CDR3 protein. The table lists 43,000 or so distinct CDR3 sequences, 12% of them singletons. Time point in this sample: blood at routine non-recurrence follow-up after resection. Here the sequenced sample was PBMCs, taken at follow-up. The chain combines TRBV7-2 with TRBJ2-4; 8 bases are a match to TRBD1. The source of this sequence is a male donor with early-stage non-small cell lung cancer. CDR3 residues: CASSDGQGNIQYF. CDR3 DNA: TGTGCCAGCAGCGATGGACAGGGAAACATTCAGTACTTC.